This entry features one T cell receptor (beta chain) sequence. There is no known antigen for this receptor. In this CDR3 the conserved last residue, phenylalanine or tryptophan, is missing, so a read error is likely. The data were taken from a study of tumor-infiltrating lymphocytes in primary liver carcinoma (TCRdb year 2017). In the study overall: Of the five patients (three men and two women, aged 30 to 69 years), four had hepatocellular carcinoma and one had combined HCC and intrahepatic cholangiocarcinoma. A total of around 35 specimens from 5 patients, comprising 25 or so tumor regions, 5 adjacent noncancerous liver tissues and 5 peripheral blood samples, were covered by TCRbeta repertoire sequencing. Technical replicate repertoires showed high reproducibility, with mean shared-clone rates about 0.92 and correlation coefficients above 0.95. Each sample produced roughly 3.65 to 7.5 million productive TCRbeta reads, and read depth showed no significant difference between tissue types. The tumors of the five patients were staged as T1-T3 N0M0, with maximum diameters ranging from roughly 4 to 10 cm. Across five regions of each liver tumor, along with adjacent normal tissue and blood, the study brought together TCRbeta repertoire sequencing, expression microarrays and whole-exome sequencing. Agilent mRNA microarray profiling was performed on the approximately 26 tumor region samples to relate TCRbeta repertoire diversity to the local molecular phenotype.

Using a constant-region primer and ProtoScript II reverse transcriptase, TCRbeta-specific cDNA was reverse-transcribed from roughly 460 ng total RNA. The TCRbeta libraries were prepared through three rounds of nested multiplex PCR following a slightly modified ARM-PCR procedure. Multiplex TRBV1-TRBV30 forward primers and a Cbeta reverse primer were used in the first two PCR rounds, each of which was run for around 10 cycles. Sample barcodes and Illumina adapters were added in a final 25-cycle PCR with Deep VentR polymerase. Before sequencing, amplicons between 200 and 500 bp were purified from gel using a QIAquick gel extraction kit. An Illumina HiSeq 2500 was used to sequence the TCRbeta amplicons with 250-bp paired-end reads. Per the source publication's procedure: Reads were quality-trimmed with Trimmomatic v0.33, and paired reads were merged with FLASH v1.2.11 to recover full CDR3 sequences. V, D and J germline segments were assigned to the rearranged TCRbeta sequences by MiGEC v1.2.1b. Clonotype statistics and Shannon-Wiener diversity indices were computed with VDJtools v1.0.0. To cut down on sampling bias, every analysis after diversity analysis relied on just the 250 most abundant clonotypes from each sample. TCRdb applied fastp at Q25 and MiXCR to the public reads, then kept only in-frame beta chains. Rows merge per CDR3 protein into single entries with the most common DNA and genes. Here the V and J calls rest on TCRdb's processing, not on the authors' analysis. The sample table holds approximately 190,000 distinct CDR3 sequences, of which about 82% were seen once. 18% of the sample comes from the top ten.

The germline V gene (reference sequence) sets CDR1 to SGHNT and CDR2 to YYREEE. The CDR3 sequence runs 15 residues, both termini included. Only CDR3 DNA is held: 45 bases, read in frame from base 1. What the work shows at the level of the full study, not this receptor alone: Because sequencing covered only the TCR beta chain and unpaired alpha chains were not captured, true repertoire diversity is likely underestimated. Because the samples were bulk and unsorted, CD4+ and CD8+ T cell repertoires could not be compared. Repertoire overlap was found to be higher between tumor regions (mean about 36%) than between tumor-adjacent (about 17%) or tumor-blood (14%) pairs, consistent with antigen-driven expansion. Only about 7-24% of top clones were present in all five regions of a tumor, suggesting spatial heterogeneity of tumor-infiltrating T cells. The top 250 clones made up a significantly larger repertoire fraction in tumors than in blood (p = 0.039). Only a few patients were included in the study, and the authors note that the findings should be validated in a larger study.

Without any cell sorting, total RNA and DNA were co-extracted from approximately 20-30 mg of bulk tissue using the AllPrep DNA/RNA mini kit. Between late 2015 and early 2016, roughly five patients in China with histopathologically diagnosed primary liver carcinoma had surgical resection. Chronic HBV infection was present in the patients, and the patients were treatment-naive at sampling. Five spatially separated regions were sampled per tumor: superior, inferior, left-lateral and right-lateral poles, plus the tumor centre. Histology showed that every tumor sample contained more than 80% viable tumor cells. Each fresh piece of tumor and adjacent tissue was cut in two, with one half stored in RNAlater at -80 degrees C and the other half sent for histology.

Input material: tumor tissue from primary liver carcinoma. The rearrangement joined TRBV5-4 to TRBJ2-3; the D segment may tentatively be TRBD1 or TRBD2, each giving 6 matched bases. This clonotype was sampled from a man aged 35 to 55 with primary liver carcinoma and hepatitis B virus infection. The CDR3 region: CGSSLGGPNRDTQYI. At the DNA level, the sequence is TGTGGCAGCAGCTTGGGGGGCCCGAACAGGGATACGCAGTATATC.